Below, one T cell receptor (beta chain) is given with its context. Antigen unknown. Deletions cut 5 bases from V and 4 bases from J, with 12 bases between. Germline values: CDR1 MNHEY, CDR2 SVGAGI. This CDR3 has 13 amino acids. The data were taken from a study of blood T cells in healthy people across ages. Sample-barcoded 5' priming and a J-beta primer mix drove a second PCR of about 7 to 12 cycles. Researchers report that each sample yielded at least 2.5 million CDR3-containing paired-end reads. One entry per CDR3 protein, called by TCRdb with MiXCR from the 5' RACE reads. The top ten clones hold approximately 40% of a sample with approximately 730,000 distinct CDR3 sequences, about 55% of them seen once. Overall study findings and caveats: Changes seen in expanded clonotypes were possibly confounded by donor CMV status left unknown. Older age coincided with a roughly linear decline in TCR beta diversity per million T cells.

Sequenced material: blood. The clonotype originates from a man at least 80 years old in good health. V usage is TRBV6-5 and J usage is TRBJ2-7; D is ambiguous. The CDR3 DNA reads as TGTGCCAGCAGTCACCCTATAACTTACGAGCAGTACTTC. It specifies CASSHPITYEQYF.